This T cell receptor (beta chain) is from a study of T cell repertoires in cytomegalovirus infection. Study information: Indications came from public TCR beta signatures; they pointed to CMV infection and to a matching HLA type. Broader study findings: Carriers of CMV and the relevant HLA type were discriminated by public TCR beta frequency.

TCRdb passed the reads through MiXCR, listing each CDR3 protein once. The table includes some 320,000 distinct CDR3 sequences, around a tenth detected once. Trimming removed 1 base from V and 2 bases from J, with 16 bases in between. The CDR3 covers 17 residues. From germline, CDR1 is SGHDT and CDR2 YYEEEE. This clonotype was picked up many times. Its antigen is as yet unknown. The specimen was PBMCs. The origin of this receptor is a human donor in good health (CMV status not recorded). Some clones in this sample may be carry-over from other donors' samples. The chain combines TRBV5-6 with TRBJ2-4; D remains unclear. The DNA for the CDR3 is TGTGCCAGCAGCTTGCGGGTCACGCGATTCCCCAAAAACATTCAGTACTTC. Translating gives CASSLRVTRFPKNIQYF.